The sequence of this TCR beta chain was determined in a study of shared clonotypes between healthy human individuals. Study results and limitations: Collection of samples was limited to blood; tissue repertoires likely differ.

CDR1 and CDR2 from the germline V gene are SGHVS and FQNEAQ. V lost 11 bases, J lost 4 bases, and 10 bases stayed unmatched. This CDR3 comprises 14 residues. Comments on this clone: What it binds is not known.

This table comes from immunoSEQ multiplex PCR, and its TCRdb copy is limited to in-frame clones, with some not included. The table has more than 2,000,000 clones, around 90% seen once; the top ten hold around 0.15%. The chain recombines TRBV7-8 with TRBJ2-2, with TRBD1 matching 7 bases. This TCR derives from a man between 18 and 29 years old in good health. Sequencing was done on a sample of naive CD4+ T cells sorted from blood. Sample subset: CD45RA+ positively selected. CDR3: CACNRGQGTGELFF. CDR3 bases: TGTGCCTGTAATAGGGGGCAGGGCACCGGGGAGCTGTTTTTT.